What follows describes a single T cell receptor beta chain. Its antigen is as yet unknown. The data originate from a study of blood T cells in healthy people across ages. Then a second PCR, running roughly 7 to 11 cycles, was carried out with a sample-barcoded 5' primer and a J-beta primer mix. TCRdb processed the 5' RACE reads anew with MiXCR; each CDR3 protein has one entry. The sample gives 700,000 or so distinct CDR3 sequences, roughly 41% of which show up once; approximately 29% is in the top ten. Whole-study findings and limits: Using unsorted PBMCs precluded a conclusive naive versus antigen-experienced comparison.

Trimming pared 5 bases from V and 0 bases from J, leaving 14 bases between. CDR1 and CDR2 from the germline V gene are SGHTA and FQGNSA. The CDR3 extends over 15 amino acids. Specimen: blood. This chain links TRBV7-2 with TRBJ2-7; no definite D call. This receptor was obtained from a man older than 75 in good health. DNA for the CDR3: TGTGCCAGCAGCCTCATCCGGCCAAGCTCCTACGAGCAGTACTTC. Protein sequence: CASSLIRPSSYEQYF.